The sequence of this T cell receptor beta chain was determined in a study of blood T cell repertoires in COVID-19. About the research overall: Italy, Spain and the United States were the sources of the convalescent and acute COVID-19 samples. PBMCs, B-cell-depleted T cells, or T cells provided the cDNA or gDNA that made up the material.

This clone turned up a few times. The V gene lost 5 bases and the J gene lost 4 bases, with 9 bases spanning the gap. This CDR3 has 12 residues. As processed by the authors: The assay estimated nucleated cells by amplifying reference gene primers. The repertoire was sequenced with immunoSEQ multiplex PCR; TCRdb's copy has only in-frame clones and lacks some. The V and J calls and clone size were taken over from that table, and D and trimming were inferred from the DNA. The data show 40,000 to 55,000 clones, with about 80% seen just once and around 20% held by the top ten. Input material: peripheral blood. The origin of this receptor is a man between 65 and 80 years old with acute or convalescent COVID-19. The gene calls are TRBV23-1 and TRBJ2-7; possibly TRBD1 for D (5 bases). TRBV23-1 carries the ORF label, with uncertain function. The CDR3 region is CASSGGAYEQYF. The CDR3 nucleotides are TGCGCCAGCAGTGGTGGGGCTTACGAGCAGTACTTC.